This is a list of T cell receptor beta chains from one sample in a study of blood T cell repertoires in COVID-19. The data were produced by immunoSEQ multiplex PCR, yet TCRdb's version contains in-frame clones alone and is incomplete. The sample holds roughly 230,000 clones; approximately 84% are singletons and the top ten take around 3.7%. The sequenced sample was PBMCs or T cells enriched from blood (not recorded which). The origin of the receptors is a man aged 50 to 60 who had recovered from COVID-19. Both conserved end residues are part of each CDR3. The D gene is left open where the match is weak. Size tells how often a clone was seen (once, few, many) or the class of an expanded clone, and some rows leave it out.

d_gene: NA; abundance: NA; j_gene: TRBJ2-1; v_gene: TRBV7-6; CDR3nt: TGTGCCAGCAGCCTGTCGGCGGACAGCTCCTACAATGAGCAGTTCTTC; CDR3aa: CASSLSADSSYNEQFF
d_gene: NA; abundance: NA; j_gene: TRBJ1-1; v_gene: TRBV6-5; CDR3nt: TGTGCCAGCAGTCGCCAAGGAGGGGACACTGAAGCTTTCTTT; CDR3aa: CASSRQGGDTEAFF
d_gene: TRBD1; abundance: NA; j_gene: TRBJ1-2; v_gene: TRBV29-1; CDR3nt: TGCAGCGTTCCGGACAGGGGGATCTATGGCTACACCTTC; CDR3aa: CSVPDRGIYGYTF
d_gene: NA; abundance: NA; j_gene: TRBJ1-1; v_gene: TRBV7-9; CDR3nt: TGTGCCAGCAGCCCCCCGAGCAACACTGAAGCTTTCTTT; CDR3aa: CASSPPSNTEAFF
d_gene: NA; abundance: NA; j_gene: TRBJ2-1; v_gene: TRBV24-1; CDR3nt: TGTGCCACCACCACCACGGGCAGTAAGGGGAATGAGCAGTTCTTC; CDR3aa: CATTTTGSKGNEQFF
d_gene: NA; abundance: NA; j_gene: TRBJ2-2; v_gene: TRBV13; CDR3nt: TGTGCCAGCAGCTTACGGGGGTCCGGGGAGCTGTTTTTT; CDR3aa: CASSLRGSGELFF
d_gene: TRBD2; abundance: NA; j_gene: TRBJ2-1; v_gene: TRBV28; CDR3nt: TGTGCCAGCACTTCTAGCGGGAGATGGAATGAGCAGTTCTTC; CDR3aa: CASTSSGRWNEQFF
d_gene: NA; abundance: NA; j_gene: TRBJ2-1; v_gene: TRBV5-1; CDR3nt: TGCGCCAGCAGCCCCCCGGGGCAGTTCTTC; CDR3aa: CASSPPGQFF
d_gene: TRBD1; abundance: NA; j_gene: TRBJ2-3; v_gene: TRBV12-3/TRBV12-4; CDR3nt: TGTGCCAGCGAGGGGGCGAACACAGATACGCAGTATTTT; CDR3aa: CASEGANTDTQYF
d_gene: TRBD1; abundance: NA; j_gene: TRBJ2-1; v_gene: TRBV27; CDR3nt: TGTGCCACTAGACTGGACAGGAGCTCCTACAATGAGCAGTTCTTC; CDR3aa: CATRLDRSSYNEQFF
d_gene: NA; abundance: NA; j_gene: TRBJ1-5; v_gene: TRBV5-5; CDR3nt: TGTGCCAGCAGCTTGGAACAGGGCGATAGCAATCAGCCCCAGCATTTT; CDR3aa: CASSLEQGDSNQPQHF
d_gene: NA; abundance: NA; j_gene: TRBJ1-1; v_gene: TRBV5-1; CDR3nt: TGCGCCAGCAGCTTGAAGGGAGGCACTGAAGCTTTCTTT; CDR3aa: CASSLKGGTEAFF
d_gene: NA; abundance: NA; j_gene: TRBJ1-5; v_gene: TRBV10-3; CDR3nt: TGTGCCATCAGTGAGTCCCCCGGGGGTTCAGGAGGTCAGCCCCAGCATTTT; CDR3aa: CAISESPGGSGGQPQHF
d_gene: NA; abundance: NA; j_gene: TRBJ1-1; v_gene: TRBV27; CDR3nt: TGTGCCAGCAGTTTACTCCCGGGAGGGGGTCCCACTGAAGCTTTCTTT; CDR3aa: CASSLLPGGGPTEAFF
d_gene: TRBD2; abundance: few; j_gene: TRBJ2-7; v_gene: TRBV28; CDR3nt: TGTGCCAGCAGTTTAGTAGCGGGAGTTTCCTACGAGCAGTACTTC; CDR3aa: CASSLVAGVSYEQYF
d_gene: NA; abundance: NA; j_gene: TRBJ1-2; v_gene: TRBV19; CDR3nt: TGTGCCAGTAGTATAGATTTCTCTAATGGCTACACCTTC; CDR3aa: CASSIDFSNGYTF
d_gene: TRBD1; abundance: few; j_gene: TRBJ2-7; v_gene: TRBV30; CDR3nt: TGTGCCTGTAGGGAGTTTTCGACAGGGGAGACATCCCACGAGCAGTACTTC; CDR3aa: CACREFSTGETSHEQYF
d_gene: NA; abundance: NA; j_gene: TRBJ1-1; v_gene: TRBV7-6; CDR3nt: TGTGCCAGCAGCTTACCAGGGGCTCACACTGAAGCTTTCTTT; CDR3aa: CASSLPGAHTEAFF